A selection of T cell receptor beta chains follows, all from one sample in a study of shared clonotypes between healthy human individuals. Profiled with immunoSEQ multiplex PCR; TCRdb holds only in-frame clones, not every one. The table lists 600,000 or so clones, roughly 95% of them singletons. The sample consisted of naive CD8+ T cells sorted from blood. The origin of the receptors is a woman in her twenties or thirties in good health. The conserved cysteine and the conserved F or W are not part of the CDR3 here.

TRBJ1-5	TRBV15	ATSRDDSRQPQH
TRBJ2-7	TRBV7-2	ASSLVLAGENYEQY
TRBJ1-5	TRBV6-1	ASSASQPQH
TRBJ2-7	TRBV7-9	ASGGQDYEQY
TRBJ1-4	TRBV27	ASSAGGAYEKLF
TRBJ2-1	TRBV7-2	ASSSSFGGYSSYNEQF
TRBJ2-2	TRBV27	ASRVYSGELF
TRBJ1-2	TRBV5-4	ASSLDNLGSTSNYGYT
TRBJ2-7	TRBV11-2	ASSLGPEQY
TRBJ2-7	TRBV25-1	ASGRGWTGDLEQY
TRBJ2-7	TRBV6-1	ASSGGQTYEQY
TRBJ2-7	TRBV6-5	ASSFSGGSFEQY
TRBJ1-1	TRBV6-1	ASSDFMRTRRNTEAF
TRBJ1-2	TRBV6-5	ASSYTLGTLDGYT
TRBJ2-5	TRBV27	ASSLVLAGGAETQY
TRBJ2-7	TRBV6-1	ASSETVTGSEQY
-	TRBV7-2	ASSQTSGRAEQY
TRBJ2-1	TRBV15	ATSSTGTGPPGEQF
TRBJ1-1	TRBV6-4	ASSDSIWQEAF
TRBJ2-7	TRBV15	ATSRDLEDYLDYEQY
-	TRBV14	ASSLPGGRAYEQY
TRBJ1-5	TRBV19	ASSSPWAGNQPQH
TRBJ2-3	TRBV27	ASQGPGDTQY
TRBJ1-3	TRBV9	ASSSPPGNTIY
TRBJ2-1	TRBV19	ASRGTGLYNEQF
TRBJ1-1	TRBV19	ASSSLYPRRENTEAF
TRBJ2-7	TRBV2	ASSEWGPYEQY
TRBJ1-2	TRBV15	ATSKYPEISGYT
TRBJ1-1	TRBV4-1	ASSQDPGSMNTEAF
TRBJ2-1	TRBV7-9	ASSEPGTAYNEQF
TRBJ2-6	TRBV7-8	ASSFHGGANVLT
TRBJ2-7	TRBV28	ASSLAGDYEQY
TRBJ2-7	TRBV11-2	ASSFGEGWAYEQY
TRBJ2-3	TRBV7-9	ASSLFVSGTDTQY
TRBJ2-7	TRBV19	ASSPDRENYEQY
TRBJ2-7	TRBV27	ASSLSQGTISYEQY
-	TRBV6-5	ASSSHKERELDEQY
TRBJ2-7	TRBV7-9	ASSARTSYEQY
TRBJ1-2	TRBV29-1	SVKSSYGYT
TRBJ2-2	TRBV10-1	ASSELNTGELF
TRBJ2-1	TRBV29-1	SVNSGNEQF
TRBJ1-1	TRBV27	ASQGGLSEAF
TRBJ2-1	TRBV7-9	ASSPPGVGDGEQF
TRBJ2-7	TRBV19	ASSIEGGMIYEQY
TRBJ1-1	TRBV27	ASSRDTMNTEAF
TRBJ2-7	TRBV10-2	ASSDGQGVTYEQY
TRBJ1-5	TRBV28	ASSLVRGNKQPQH
TRBJ2-7	TRBV27	ASAERGYEQY
TRBJ1-2	TRBV6-1	ASSVGPTYGYT
TRBJ2-5	TRBV30	AWSSGLQETQY
TRBJ2-1	TRBV29-1	SVRTPSGNEQF
TRBJ1-2	TRBV7-9	ASSLAGAYGYT
TRBJ1-2	TRBV5-4	ASSLGQGIYGYT
TRBJ1-2	TRBV29-1	SVIRASPLLDYGYT
TRBJ1-5	TRBV19	ASSIVSQPQH
TRBJ2-7	TRBV7-9	ASSLGTGTYLYEQY